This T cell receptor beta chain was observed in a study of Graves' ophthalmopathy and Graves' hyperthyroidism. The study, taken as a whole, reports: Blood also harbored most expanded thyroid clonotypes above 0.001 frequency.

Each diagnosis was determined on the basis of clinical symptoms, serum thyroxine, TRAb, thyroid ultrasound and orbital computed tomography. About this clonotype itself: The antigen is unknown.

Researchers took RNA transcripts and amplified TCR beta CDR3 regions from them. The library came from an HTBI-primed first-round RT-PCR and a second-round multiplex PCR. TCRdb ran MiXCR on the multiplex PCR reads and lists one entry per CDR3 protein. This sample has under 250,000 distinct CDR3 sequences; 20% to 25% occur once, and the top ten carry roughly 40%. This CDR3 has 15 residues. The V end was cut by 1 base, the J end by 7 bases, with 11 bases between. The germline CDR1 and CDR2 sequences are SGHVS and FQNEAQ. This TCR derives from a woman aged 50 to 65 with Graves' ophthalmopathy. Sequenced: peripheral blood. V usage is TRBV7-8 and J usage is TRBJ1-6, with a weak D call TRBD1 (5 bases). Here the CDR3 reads CASSLVGAKNSPLHF. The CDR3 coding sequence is TGTGCCAGCAGCTTAGTCGGGGCTAAGAATTCACCCCTCCACTTT.